This T cell receptor beta chain is drawn from a study of T cell responses to AZD1222 COVID-19 vaccine. The wider study: Second-dose schedules of about 4 or about 12 weeks were combined.

TCRdb's table, derived via immunoSEQ multiplex PCR, lists solely in-frame clones and lacks some. The sample lists under 45,000 clones, about 89% occurring once. The study's findings and limits: Targets within unmutated variant regions were reportedly found for nearly half of spike-specific TCRs. In a largely white British group with more females than males, clonal diversity was possibly underestimated. Scientists sampled the repertoires only once the peak T cell response had passed.

To note about this clone: What it binds is unknown.

This CDR3 has 15 amino acids. Losses at the gene ends were 5 bases for V and 0 bases for J; bases not matched to a gene: 2. Germline V gives CDR1 LNHDA, CDR2 SQIVND (reference sequence). The sequencing used peripheral blood, collected on day 0 of AZD1222 vaccination. The V call is TRBV19, the J call TRBJ1-4; 8 bases are shared with TRBD1. The sequence was collected from an adult in good health. The CDR3 sequence is CASSLGQATNEKLFF. The CDR3 DNA reads TGTGCCAGTAGTCTGGGACAGGCAACTAATGAAAAACTGTTTTTT. Drawing the rest from reference TRBV19 and TRBJ1-4, the complete variable domain is DGGITQSPKYLFRKEGQNVTLSCEQNLNHDAMYWYRQDPGQGLRLIYYSQIVNDFQKGDIAEGYSVSREKKESFPLTVTSAQKNPTAFYLCASSLGQATNEKLFFGSGTQLSVL.